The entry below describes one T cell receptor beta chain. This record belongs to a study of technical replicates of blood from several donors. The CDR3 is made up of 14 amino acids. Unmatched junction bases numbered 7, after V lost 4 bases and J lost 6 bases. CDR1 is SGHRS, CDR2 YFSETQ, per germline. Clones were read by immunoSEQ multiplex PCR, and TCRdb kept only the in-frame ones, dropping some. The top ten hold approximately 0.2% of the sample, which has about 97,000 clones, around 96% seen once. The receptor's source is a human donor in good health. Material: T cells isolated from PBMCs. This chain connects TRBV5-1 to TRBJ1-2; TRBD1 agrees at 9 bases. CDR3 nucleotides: TGCGCCAGCAGCCCAGTGACAGGGGGGAATGGCTACACCTTC. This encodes CASSPVTGGNGYTF. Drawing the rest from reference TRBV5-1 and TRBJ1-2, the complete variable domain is KAGVTQTPRYLIKTRGQQVTLSCSPISGHRSVSWYQQTPGQGLQFLFEYFSETQRNKGNFPGRFSGRQFSNSRSEMNVSTLELGDSALYLCASSPVTGGNGYTFGSGTRLTVV.